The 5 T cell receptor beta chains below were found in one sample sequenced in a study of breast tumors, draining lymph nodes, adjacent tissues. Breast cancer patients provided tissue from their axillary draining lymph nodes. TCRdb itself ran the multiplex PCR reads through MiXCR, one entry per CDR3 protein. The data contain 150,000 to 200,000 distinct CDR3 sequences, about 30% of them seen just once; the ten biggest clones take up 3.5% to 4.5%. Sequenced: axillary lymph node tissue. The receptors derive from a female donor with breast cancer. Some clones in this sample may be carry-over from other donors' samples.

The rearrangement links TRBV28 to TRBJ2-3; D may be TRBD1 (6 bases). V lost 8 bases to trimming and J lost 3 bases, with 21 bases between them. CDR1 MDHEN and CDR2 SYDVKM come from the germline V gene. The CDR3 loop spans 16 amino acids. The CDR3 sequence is CASCGNPDRTTDTQYF. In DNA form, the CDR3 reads TGTGCCAGCTGCGGTAACCCAGACAGGACAACAGATACGCAGTATTTT.

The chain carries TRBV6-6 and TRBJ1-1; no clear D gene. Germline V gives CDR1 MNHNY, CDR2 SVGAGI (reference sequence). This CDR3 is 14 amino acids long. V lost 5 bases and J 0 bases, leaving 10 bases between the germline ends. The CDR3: CASSPLGMNTEAFF. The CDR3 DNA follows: TGTGCCAGCAGTCCCTTGGGAATGAACACTGAAGCTTTCTTT.

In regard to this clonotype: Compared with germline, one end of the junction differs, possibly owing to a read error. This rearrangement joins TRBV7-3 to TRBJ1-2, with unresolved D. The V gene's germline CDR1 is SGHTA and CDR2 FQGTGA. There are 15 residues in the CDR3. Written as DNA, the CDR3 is TGTGCCAGCAGCTTATTGGCGGTTGACGGCTATGGCTACCCCTTC. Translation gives CASSLLAVDGYGYPF.

The CDR3 reads CASSLFPSGGNEQFF. CDR3 in DNA: TGTGCCAGCAGTTTATTTCCTAGCGGGGGCAATGAGCAGTTCTTC. The chain employs TRBV27 and TRBJ2-1; 10 bases are a match to TRBD2. Germline V gene data show CDR1 as MNHEY and CDR2 as SMNVEV (reference sequence). V shed 1 base, J shed 6 bases, and the junction held 3 bases outside the gene matches. This CDR3 region has 15 residues.

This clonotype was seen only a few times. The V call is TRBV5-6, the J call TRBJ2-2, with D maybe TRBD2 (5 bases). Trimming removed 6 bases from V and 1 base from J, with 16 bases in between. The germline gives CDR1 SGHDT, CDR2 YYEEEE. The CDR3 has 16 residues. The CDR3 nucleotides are TGTGCCAGCAACCTCGGACTGCAGGAGAACACCGGGGAGCTGTTTTTT. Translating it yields CASNLGLQENTGELFF.